The following is a T cell receptor beta chain sequence with its context. The data are from a study of cytomegalovirus exposure and HLA in healthy donors. It was with 60 Vbeta and 13 Jbeta primers that the PCR ran. Only in-frame clones appear in the TCRdb table, and some are missing; sequencing was by immunoSEQ multiplex PCR. The repertoire holds 150,000 to 200,000 clones, with less than 90% as singletons. The CDR3 is made up of 13 amino acids. V was cut by 5 bases and J by 4 bases, with 9 bases left in between. The germline V gene encodes CDR1 MDHEN and CDR2 SYDVKM. The sample was PBMCs. This chain connects TRBV28 to TRBJ1-3; maybe TRBD1 (5 bases). This sequence was found in a woman aged 18-29 years in good health and CMV-seronegative. The CDR3 DNA is TGTGCCAGCAGTCCCTGGACAGGAAACACCATATATTTT. Encoded protein: CASSPWTGNTIYF.